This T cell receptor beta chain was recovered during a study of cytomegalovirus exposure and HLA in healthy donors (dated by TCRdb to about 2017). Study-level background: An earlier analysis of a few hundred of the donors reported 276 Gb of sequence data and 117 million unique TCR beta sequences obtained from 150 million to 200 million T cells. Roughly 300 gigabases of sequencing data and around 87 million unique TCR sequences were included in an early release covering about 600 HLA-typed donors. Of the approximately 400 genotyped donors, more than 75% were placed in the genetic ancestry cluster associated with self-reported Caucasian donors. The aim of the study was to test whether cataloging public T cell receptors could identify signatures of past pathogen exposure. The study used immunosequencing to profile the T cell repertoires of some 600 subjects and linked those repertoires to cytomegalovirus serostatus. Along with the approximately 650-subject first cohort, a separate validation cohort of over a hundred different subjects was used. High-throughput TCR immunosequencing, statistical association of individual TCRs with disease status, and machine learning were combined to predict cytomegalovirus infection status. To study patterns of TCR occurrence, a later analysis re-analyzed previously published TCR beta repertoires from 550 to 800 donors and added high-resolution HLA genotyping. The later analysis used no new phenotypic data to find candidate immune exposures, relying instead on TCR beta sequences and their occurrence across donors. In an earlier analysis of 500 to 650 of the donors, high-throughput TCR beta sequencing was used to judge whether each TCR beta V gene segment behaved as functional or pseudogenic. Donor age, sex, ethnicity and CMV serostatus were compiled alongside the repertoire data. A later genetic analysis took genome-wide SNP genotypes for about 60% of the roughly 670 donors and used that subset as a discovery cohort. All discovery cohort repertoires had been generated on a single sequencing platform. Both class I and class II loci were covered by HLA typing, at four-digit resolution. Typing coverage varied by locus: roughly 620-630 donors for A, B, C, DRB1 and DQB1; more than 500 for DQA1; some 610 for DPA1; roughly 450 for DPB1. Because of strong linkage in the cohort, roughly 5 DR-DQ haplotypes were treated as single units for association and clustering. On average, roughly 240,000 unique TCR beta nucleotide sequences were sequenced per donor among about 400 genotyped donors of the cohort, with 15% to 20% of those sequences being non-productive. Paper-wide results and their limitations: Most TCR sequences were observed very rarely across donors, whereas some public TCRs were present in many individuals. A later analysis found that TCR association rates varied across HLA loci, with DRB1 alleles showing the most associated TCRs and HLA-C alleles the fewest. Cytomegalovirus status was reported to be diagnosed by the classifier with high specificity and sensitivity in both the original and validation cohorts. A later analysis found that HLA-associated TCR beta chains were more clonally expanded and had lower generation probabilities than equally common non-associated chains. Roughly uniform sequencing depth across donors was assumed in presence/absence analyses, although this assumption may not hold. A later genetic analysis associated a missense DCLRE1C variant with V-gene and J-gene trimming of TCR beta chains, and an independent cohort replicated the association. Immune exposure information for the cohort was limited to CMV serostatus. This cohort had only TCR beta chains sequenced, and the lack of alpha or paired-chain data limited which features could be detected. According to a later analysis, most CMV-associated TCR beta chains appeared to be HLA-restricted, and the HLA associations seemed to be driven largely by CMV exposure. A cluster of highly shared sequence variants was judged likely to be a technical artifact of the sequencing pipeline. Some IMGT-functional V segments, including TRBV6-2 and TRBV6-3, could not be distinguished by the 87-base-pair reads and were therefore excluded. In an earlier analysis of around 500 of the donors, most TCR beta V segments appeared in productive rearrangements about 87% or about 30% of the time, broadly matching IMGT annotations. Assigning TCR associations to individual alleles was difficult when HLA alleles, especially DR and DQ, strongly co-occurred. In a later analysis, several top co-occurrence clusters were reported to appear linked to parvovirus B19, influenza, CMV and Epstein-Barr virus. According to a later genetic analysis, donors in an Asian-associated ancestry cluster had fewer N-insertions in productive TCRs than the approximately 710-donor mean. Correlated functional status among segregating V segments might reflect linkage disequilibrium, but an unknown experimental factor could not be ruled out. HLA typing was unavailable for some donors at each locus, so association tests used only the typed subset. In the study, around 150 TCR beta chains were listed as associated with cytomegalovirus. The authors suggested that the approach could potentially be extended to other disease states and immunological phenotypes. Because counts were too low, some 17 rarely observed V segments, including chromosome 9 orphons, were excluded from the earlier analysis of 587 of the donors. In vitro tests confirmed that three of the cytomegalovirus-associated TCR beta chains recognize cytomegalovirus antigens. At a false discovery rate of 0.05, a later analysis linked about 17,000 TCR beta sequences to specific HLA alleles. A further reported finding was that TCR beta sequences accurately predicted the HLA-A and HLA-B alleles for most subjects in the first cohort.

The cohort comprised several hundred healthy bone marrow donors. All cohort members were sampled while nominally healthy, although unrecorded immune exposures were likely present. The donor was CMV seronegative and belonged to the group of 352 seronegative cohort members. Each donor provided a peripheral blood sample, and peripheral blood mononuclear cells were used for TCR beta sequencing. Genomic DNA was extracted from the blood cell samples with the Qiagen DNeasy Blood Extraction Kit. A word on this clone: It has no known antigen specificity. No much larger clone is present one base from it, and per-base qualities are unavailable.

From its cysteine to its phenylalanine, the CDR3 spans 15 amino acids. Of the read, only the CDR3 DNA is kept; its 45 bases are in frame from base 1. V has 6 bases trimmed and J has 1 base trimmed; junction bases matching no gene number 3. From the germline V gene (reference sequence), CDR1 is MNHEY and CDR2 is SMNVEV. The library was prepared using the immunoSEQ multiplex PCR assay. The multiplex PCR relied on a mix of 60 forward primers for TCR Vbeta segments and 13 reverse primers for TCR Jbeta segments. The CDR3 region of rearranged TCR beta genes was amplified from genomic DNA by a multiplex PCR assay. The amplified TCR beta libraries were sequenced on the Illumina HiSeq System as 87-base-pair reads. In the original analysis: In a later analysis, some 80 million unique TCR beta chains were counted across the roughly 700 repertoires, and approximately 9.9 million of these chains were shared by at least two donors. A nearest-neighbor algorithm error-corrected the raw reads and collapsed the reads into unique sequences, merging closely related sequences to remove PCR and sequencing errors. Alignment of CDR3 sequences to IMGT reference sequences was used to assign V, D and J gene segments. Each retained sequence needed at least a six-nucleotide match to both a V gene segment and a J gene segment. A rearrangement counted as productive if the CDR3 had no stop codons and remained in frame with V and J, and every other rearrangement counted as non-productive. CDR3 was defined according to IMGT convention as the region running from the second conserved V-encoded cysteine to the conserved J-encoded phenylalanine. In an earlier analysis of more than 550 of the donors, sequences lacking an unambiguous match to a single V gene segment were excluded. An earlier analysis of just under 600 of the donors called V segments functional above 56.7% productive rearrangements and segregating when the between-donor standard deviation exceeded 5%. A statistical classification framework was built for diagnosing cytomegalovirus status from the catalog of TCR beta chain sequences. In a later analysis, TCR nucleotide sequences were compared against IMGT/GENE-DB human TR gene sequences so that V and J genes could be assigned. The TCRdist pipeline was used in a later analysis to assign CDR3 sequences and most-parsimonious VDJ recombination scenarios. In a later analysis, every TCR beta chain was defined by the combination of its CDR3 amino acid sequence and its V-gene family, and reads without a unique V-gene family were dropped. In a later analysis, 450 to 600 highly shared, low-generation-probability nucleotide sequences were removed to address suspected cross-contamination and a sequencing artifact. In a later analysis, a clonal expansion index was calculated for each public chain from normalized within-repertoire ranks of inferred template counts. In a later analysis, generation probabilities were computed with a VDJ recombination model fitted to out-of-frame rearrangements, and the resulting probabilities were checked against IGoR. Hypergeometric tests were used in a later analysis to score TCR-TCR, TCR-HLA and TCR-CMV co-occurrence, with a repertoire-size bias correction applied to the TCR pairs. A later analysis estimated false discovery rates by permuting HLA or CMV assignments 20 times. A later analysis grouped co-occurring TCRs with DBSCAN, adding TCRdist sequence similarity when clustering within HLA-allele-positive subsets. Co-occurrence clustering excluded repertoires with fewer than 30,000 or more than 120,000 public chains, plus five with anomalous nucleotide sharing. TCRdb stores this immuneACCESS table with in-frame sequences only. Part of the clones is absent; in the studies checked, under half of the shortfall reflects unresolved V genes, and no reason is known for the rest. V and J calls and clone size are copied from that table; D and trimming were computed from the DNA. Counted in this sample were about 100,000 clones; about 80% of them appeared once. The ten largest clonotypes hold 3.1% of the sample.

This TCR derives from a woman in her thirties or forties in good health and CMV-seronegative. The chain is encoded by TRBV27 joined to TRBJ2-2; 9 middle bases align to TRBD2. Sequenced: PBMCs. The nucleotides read TGTGCCAGCAGCCGTAGCGGGGGGAACACCGGGGAGCTGTTTTTT. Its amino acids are CASSRSGGNTGELFF.